The clone carrying this T cell receptor beta chain appeared a few times. Its target is unknown. This PCR relied on a set of 60 Vbeta primers and 13 Jbeta primers. Only in-frame clones appear in the TCRdb table, and some are missing; sequencing was by immunoSEQ multiplex PCR. This repertoire shows roughly 43,000 clones, approximately 75% found once; its top ten account for approximately 1.4%. The V end lost 3 bases, the J end lost 4 bases, and 15 bases lay between the germline ends. The CDR3 spans 15 residues. Germline lookup yields CDR1 MGHRA and CDR2 YSYEKL. The sample comes from a study of cytomegalovirus exposure and HLA in healthy donors. Findings and limits, study-wide: Judged likely to be a sequencing artifact was a cluster of highly shared sequence variants.

The sequence derives from a man under 40 in good health and CMV-seronegative. Sequenced sample: PBMCs. V and J are TRBV4-1 and TRBJ1-2; perhaps TRBD1 as D (5 bases). As DNA, the CDR3 is TGCGCCAGCAGCCACGCGTTGACAGAAATCTATGGCTACACCTTC. Its translation is CASSHALTEIYGYTF.